These 17 T cell receptor beta chains were sequenced from one sample in a study of CD8 T cells in ankylosing spondylitis. MiXCR was run by TCRdb on the 5' RACE reads, yielding one entry per CDR3 protein. The sample contains 200,000 to 250,000 distinct CDR3 sequences, under 30% of which appear only once. Source material: blood, either unsorted or a sorted T cell fraction (not recorded which). These receptors were taken from a male donor with ankylosing spondylitis or in good health (not recorded which).

Many counts were recorded for this clonotype. The chain joins TRBV7-3 to TRBJ2-7; no definite D call. V gave up 10 bases and J gave up 5 bases, with 12 bases separating them. The CDR3 spans 11 residues. CDR1 and CDR2 (germline): SGHTA, FQGTGA. Here the CDR3 DNA reads TGTGCCAAATGGGTAGCCCACGAGCAGTACTTC. It specifies CAKWVAHEQYF.

This clonotype was picked up a small number of times. The chain couples TRBV5-5 to TRBJ1-4, with D maybe TRBD1 (6 bases). The CDR3 is 16 amino acids. Germline V lookup: CDR1 SGHKS, CDR2 YYEKEE (reference sequence). V lost 4 bases and J 8 bases, leaving 21 bases between the germline ends. CDR3 residues: CASSPILQGDREKLFF. As DNA, the CDR3 is TGTGCCAGCAGCCCAATTCTACAGGGCGATCGGGAAAAACTGTTTTTT. Filled out from reference TRBV5-5 and TRBJ1-4, the complete variable domain reads DAGVTQSPTHLIKTRGQQVTLRCSPISGHKSVSWYQQVLGQGPQFIFQYYEKEERGRGNFPDRFSARQFPNYSSELNVNALLLGDSALYLCASSPILQGDREKLFFGSGTQLSVL.

This chain connects TRBV20-1 to TRBJ2-1; D might be TRBD2 (5 bases). V was pared by 2 bases and J by 2 bases, with 16 bases between. CDR1 and CDR2 from the germline V gene are DFQATT and SNEGSKA (reference sequence). The CDR3 is 16 amino acids. CDR3 in DNA: TGCAGTGCTAGACCGCTGGGTGGGAGAACCTACAATGAGCAGTTCTTC. Protein: CSARPLGGRTYNEQFF.

The V call is TRBV20-1, the J call TRBJ2-1, with a possible D match to TRBD1 (5 bases). The germline V gene encodes CDR1 DFQATT and CDR2 SNEGSKA (reference sequence). This CDR3 is 15 amino acids long. The V end was cut by 1 base, the J end by 6 bases, with 16 bases between. CDR3 coding DNA: TGCAGTGCTAGAGTCCCCAGGACACCCTCCAATGAGCAGTTCTTC. Its protein product is CSARVPRTPSNEQFF.

This sequence joins TRBV20-1 and TRBJ2-1; 10 bases agree with TRBD2. This CDR3 region has 14 residues. Germline assignment: CDR1 DFQATT and CDR2 SNEGSKA (reference sequence). V shed 5 bases and J 7 bases; nucleotides not matched to a gene: 8. CDR3 in amino acids: CSASSGRAGNEQFF. CDR3 coding DNA: TGCAGTGCTTCAAGCGGGAGGGCCGGGAATGAGCAGTTCTTC.

This clonotype occurred a few times. The chain combines TRBV5-5 with TRBJ2-1; no reliable D call. This CDR3 spans 15 amino acids. The germline V and J ends were trimmed by 1 base and 0 bases, with 8 bases remaining between them. Germline V gives CDR1 SGHKS, CDR2 YYEKEE (reference sequence). The CDR3 spells CASSLSHASYNEQFF. The CDR3 region has the DNA TGTGCCAGCAGCTTGTCGCACGCCTCCTACAATGAGCAGTTCTTC.

The chain carries TRBV20-1 and TRBJ1-2; the D gene is possibly TRBD1 (5 bases). CDR3 length equals 12 residues. V lost 5 bases to trimming and J lost 4 bases, with 11 bases between them. Germline loops: CDR1 DFQATT, CDR2 SNEGSKA (reference sequence). CDR3 coding DNA: TGCAGTGCTCAGACCGACAGCTATGGCTACACCTTC. This codes for CSAQTDSYGYTF.

This clonotype was recorded at least ten times. This chain uses TRBV5-1 with TRBJ2-7, with TRBD1 identical over 8 bases. V lost 5 bases, J lost 5 bases, and 3 bases stayed unmatched. Germline assignment: CDR1 SGHRS and CDR2 YFSETQ. The CDR3 spans 12 residues. The CDR3 sequence is CASSQDRDEQYF. The CDR3 nucleotides are TGCGCCAGCAGTCAGGACAGGGACGAGCAGTACTTC.

In its sample, this clonotype was seen a few times. The gene calls are TRBV7-2 and TRBJ1-2, with no clear D. The CDR3 runs 12 residues. V was cut by 7 bases and J by 5 bases, with 11 bases left in between. CDR1 is SGHTA and CDR2 is FQGNSA in the germline V gene. In DNA form, the CDR3 reads TGTGCCAGCACCTTGGACCGATATGGCTACACCTTC. Protein product: CASTLDRYGYTF.

The V and J genes are TRBV20-1 and TRBJ1-1; perhaps TRBD1 as D (6 bases). Trimming pared 4 bases from V and 6 bases from J, leaving 15 bases between. The CDR3 is 13 residues long. Germline values: CDR1 DFQATT, CDR2 SNEGSKA (reference sequence). CDR3 DNA sequence: TGCAGTGCTACCCCTCGACAGGTGGCTGAAGCTTTCTTT. Encoded protein: CSATPRQVAEAFF.

Only a few counts were recorded for this clonotype. The genes are TRBV20-1 and TRBJ1-2; 8 bases map to TRBD1. The V and J ends lost 6 bases and 5 bases, in that order; junction bases with no gene match: 8. Germline V CDR1 and CDR2: DFQATT, SNEGSKA (reference sequence). The CDR3 length is 13 residues. CDR3 bases: TGCAGTGCGAGCCCGGGACAGGTTTATGGCTACACCTTC. Its translation is CSASPGQVYGYTF.

The CDR3 DNA is TGTGCCAGCTCACGGCCGGGACAGGGAACCTACGAGCAGTACTTC. Amino acids: CASSRPGQGTYEQYF. This chain connects TRBV18 to TRBJ2-7; 9 nucleotides line up with TRBD1. CDR1 is KGHSH and CDR2 is LQKENI in the germline V gene. V lost 4 bases and J lost 2; bases outside the gene matches: 6. The CDR3 covers 15 residues.

In its sample, this clonotype was seen many times. This chain uses TRBV20-1 with TRBJ2-1; 8 nucleotides agree with TRBD2. With V trimmed by 7 bases and J by 8 bases, 10 bases remained unmatched. The CDR3 consists of 13 residues. Germline loops: CDR1 DFQATT, CDR2 SNEGSKA (reference sequence). The CDR3 sequence is CSGPGTRADEQFF. The CDR3 coding sequence is TGCAGTGGGCCCGGGACTAGAGCTGATGAGCAGTTCTTC.

The rearrangement uses TRBV29-1 and TRBJ2-5; 9 positions match TRBD1. Per the germline V gene, CDR1 is SQVTM and CDR2 is ANQGSEA. V shed 6 bases and J 2 bases; nucleotides not matched to a gene: 7. The CDR3 length is 14 residues. This CDR3 is CSVTQGARQETQYF. The CDR3 nucleotides read TGCAGCGTGACACAGGGGGCAAGACAAGAGACCCAGTACTTC.

This clonotype showed up many times. The V gene is TRBV6-5, the J gene TRBJ2-1, with unresolved D. Germline V CDR1 and CDR2: MNHEY, SVGAGI. Trimming shortened V by 4 bases and J by 0 bases, and 10 bases separated the two germline ends. This CDR3 is built from 15 residues. The DNA for the CDR3 is TGTGCCAGCAGTTCCGGACCTCGCTCCTACAATGAGCAGTTCTTC. This encodes CASSSGPRSYNEQFF.

This clonotype was detected ten times or more. The chain joins TRBV5-1 to TRBJ2-2; 8 nucleotides agree with TRBD1. This CDR3 has 15 residues. V lost 4 bases to trimming and J lost 2 bases; unmatched junction nucleotides: 4. Germline V gene data show CDR1 as SGHRS and CDR2 as YFSETQ. CDR3 sequence reads: CASSPPGGNTGELFF. CDR3 coding DNA: TGCGCCAGCAGCCCCCCAGGGGGCAACACCGGGGAGCTGTTTTTT.

There are many counts of this clonotype. The rearrangement joins TRBV29-1 to TRBJ2-1, with a tentative D call TRBD1 (5 bases). CDR1 is SQVTM, CDR2 ANQGSEA, per germline. V gave up 7 bases and J gave up 7 bases, with 17 bases separating them. The CDR3 runs to 13 residues. The CDR3 nucleotides read TGCAGCGCCGAGGTGGTAGCAGGGAATGAGCAGTTCTTC. Its protein is CSAEVVAGNEQFF.